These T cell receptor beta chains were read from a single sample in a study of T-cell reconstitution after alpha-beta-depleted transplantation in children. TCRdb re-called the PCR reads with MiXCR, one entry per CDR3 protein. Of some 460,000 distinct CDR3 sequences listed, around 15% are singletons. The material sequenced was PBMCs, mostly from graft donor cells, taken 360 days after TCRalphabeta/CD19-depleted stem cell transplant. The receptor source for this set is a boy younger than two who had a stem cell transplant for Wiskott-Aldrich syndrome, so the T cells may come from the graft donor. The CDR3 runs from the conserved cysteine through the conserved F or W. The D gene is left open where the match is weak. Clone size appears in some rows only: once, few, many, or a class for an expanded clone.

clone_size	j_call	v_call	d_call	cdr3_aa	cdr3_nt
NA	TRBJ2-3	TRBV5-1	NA	CASSLSRLGRYTDTQYF	TGCGCCAGCAGCCTCTCCCGTCTAGGGCGGTACACAGATACGCAGTATTTT
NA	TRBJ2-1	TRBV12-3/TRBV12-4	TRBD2	CASSGLAGWVGPYEQFF	TGTGCCAGCAGTGGACTAGCGGGATGGGTGGGGCCGTATGAGCAGTTCTTC
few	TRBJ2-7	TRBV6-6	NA	CASSAMYEQYF	TGTGCCAGCAGTGCTATGTACGAGCAGTACTTC
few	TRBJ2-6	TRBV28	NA	CASSLGGPYGANVLTF	TGTGCCAGCAGCCTCGGGGGGCCGTATGGGGCCAACGTCCTGACTTTC
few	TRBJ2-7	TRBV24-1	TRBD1	CATSGVGTGENEQYF	TGTGCCACCAGTGGGGTCGGGACAGGGGAAAACGAGCAGTACTTC
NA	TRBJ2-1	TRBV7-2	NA	CASGRGGRADNEQFF	TGTGCCAGCGGAAGAGGGGGGAGGGCTGACAATGAGCAGTTCTTC
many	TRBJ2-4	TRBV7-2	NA	CASSWGWDIQYF	TGTGCCAGCAGCTGGGGATGGGACATTCAGTACTTC
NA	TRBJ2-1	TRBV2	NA	CASRRGGYGEQFF	TGTGCCAGCAGGAGAGGGGGGTACGGTGAGCAGTTCTTC
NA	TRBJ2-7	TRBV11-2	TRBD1	CASSLMTGSGWGEQYF	TGTGCCAGCAGCTTAATGACAGGGTCCGGCTGGGGGGAGCAGTACTTC
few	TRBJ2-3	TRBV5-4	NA	CASSFALRGGTDTQYF	TGTGCCAGCAGCTTCGCTTTGAGAGGGGGCACAGATACGCAGTATTTT
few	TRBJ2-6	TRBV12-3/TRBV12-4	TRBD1	CASSLGLRDRVREDPNSGANVLTF	TGTGCCAGCAGTTTAGGATTGAGGGACAGGGTACGAGAGGATCCAAACTCTGGGGCCAACGTCCTGACTTTC
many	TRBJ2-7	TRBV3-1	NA	CASSRRGLEQYF	TGTGCCAGCAGCCGTAGGGGACTCGAGCAGTACTTC
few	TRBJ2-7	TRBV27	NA	CASSLSHDRFSYEQYF	TGTGCCAGCAGTTTAAGTCATGATCGTTTCTCCTACGAGCAGTACTTC
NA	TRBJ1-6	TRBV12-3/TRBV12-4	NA	CASRQTGARGSPLHF	TGTGCCAGCAGGCAGACAGGAGCCCGAGGTTCACCCCTCCACTTT
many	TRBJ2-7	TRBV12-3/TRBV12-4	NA	CASSFGVSYEQYF	TGTGCCAGCAGTTTCGGTGTTTCCTACGAGCAGTACTTC
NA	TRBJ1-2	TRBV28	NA	CASSFGIIRGQRNYGYTF	TGTGCCAGCAGTTTTGGTATAATTCGGGGCCAAAGGAACTATGGCTACACCTTC
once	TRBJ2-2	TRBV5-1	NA	CASSGGTYVGELFF	TGCGCCAGCAGTGGGGGGACATACGTCGGGGAGCTGTTTTTT
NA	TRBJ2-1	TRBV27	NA	CASKALAIGGPQFF	TGTGCCAGCAAAGCCCTGGCGATAGGGGGGCCTCAGTTCTTC
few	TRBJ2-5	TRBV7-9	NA	CASRHTGQETQYF	TGTGCCAGCAGACATACAGGTCAAGAGACCCAGTACTTC
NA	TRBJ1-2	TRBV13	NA	CASSTGDGYGYTF	TGTGCCAGCAGCACCGGGGACGGCTATGGCTACACCTTC
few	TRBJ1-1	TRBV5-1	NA	CASRSSGTLNTEAFF	TGCGCCAGCAGAAGTTCCGGGACATTGAACACTGAAGCTTTCTTT
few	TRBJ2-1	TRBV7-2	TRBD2	CASSPSGGAYEQFF	TGTGCCAGCAGCCCTAGCGGGGGGGCCTATGAGCAGTTCTTC
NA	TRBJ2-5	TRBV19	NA	CASSIDLTYFGTQYF	TGTGCCAGTAGTATAGATCTCACATATTTTGGGACCCAGTACTTC
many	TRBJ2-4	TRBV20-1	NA	CSAADGTKNIQYF	TGCAGTGCCGCGGATGGGACCAAAAACATTCAGTACTTC
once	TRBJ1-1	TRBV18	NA	CASSIGEETEAFF	TGTGCCAGCTCAATTGGGGAGGAGACTGAAGCTTTCTTT
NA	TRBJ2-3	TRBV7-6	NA	CASSLTGAGTHITRTDTQYF	TGTGCCAGCAGCTTAACTGGTGCCGGGACTCATATTACTCGCACAGATACGCAGTATTTT
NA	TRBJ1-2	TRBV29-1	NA	CSVDEVIDYGYTF	TGCAGCGTTGATGAGGTTATCGACTATGGCTACACCTTC
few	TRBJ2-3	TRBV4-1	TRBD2	CASGSGRYKTGTSGSDTQYF	TGCGCCAGCGGGTCCGGACGATACAAAACCGGGACTAGCGGGTCAGATACGCAGTATTTT
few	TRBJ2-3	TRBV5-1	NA	CASLRGERTDTQYF	TGCGCCAGCCTTAGAGGGGAGAGGACAGATACGCAGTATTTT
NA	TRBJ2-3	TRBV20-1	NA	CSAQRDTTDTQYF	TGCAGTGCTCAGCGGGACACCACAGATACGCAGTATTTT
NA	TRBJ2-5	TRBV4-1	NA	CASSQGAGRWETQYF	TGCGCCAGCAGCCAAGGGGCAGGTAGATGGGAGACCCAGTACTTC
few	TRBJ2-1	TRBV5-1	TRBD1	CASAGQGVPYNEQFF	TGCGCCAGCGCGGGACAGGGGGTGCCATACAATGAGCAGTTCTTC
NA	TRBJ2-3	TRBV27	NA	CASSFKGSTDTQYF	TGTGCCAGCAGTTTTAAAGGGAGCACAGATACGCAGTATTTT
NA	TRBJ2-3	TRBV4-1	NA	CASSQGGPSTDTQYF	TGCGCCAGCAGCCAAGGAGGTCCCTCCACAGATACGCAGTATTTT
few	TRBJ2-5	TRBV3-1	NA	CASSQDPTAETQYF	TGTGCCAGCAGCCAAGACCCCACCGCGGAGACCCAGTACTTC
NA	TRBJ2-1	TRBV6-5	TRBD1	CASSYHLTGQRGEQFF	TGTGCCAGCAGTTACCATCTGACAGGGCAAAGGGGTGAGCAGTTCTTC
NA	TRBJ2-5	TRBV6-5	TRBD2	CASSYSVVGRGETQYF	TGTGCCAGCAGTTACTCGGTTGTAGGGAGGGGAGAGACCCAGTACTTC
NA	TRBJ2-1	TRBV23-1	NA	CASQSRWLFYNEQFF	TGCGCCAGCCAGTCGAGGTGGCTTTTTTACAATGAGCAGTTCTTC
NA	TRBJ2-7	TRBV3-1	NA	CASSQEIASYEQYF	TGTGCCAGCAGCCAAGAGATCGCCTCCTACGAGCAGTACTTC
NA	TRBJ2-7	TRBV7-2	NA	CASRSLTRGREQYF	TGTGCCAGCAGAAGCTTAACCAGGGGGAGGGAGCAGTACTTC
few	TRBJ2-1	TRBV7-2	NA	CASNGQSSYNEQFF	TGTGCCAGCAACGGACAGAGCTCCTACAATGAGCAGTTCTTC
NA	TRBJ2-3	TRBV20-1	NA	CSAREHIYTDTQYF	TGCAGTGCTAGAGAACATATCTACACAGATACGCAGTATTTT
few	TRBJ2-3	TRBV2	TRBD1	CASSFDRGPGDTQYF	TGTGCCAGCAGCTTCGACAGGGGGCCGGGGGATACGCAGTATTTT
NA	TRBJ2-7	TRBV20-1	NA	CSARDVRYEQYF	TGCAGTGCTAGGGACGTTCGCTACGAGCAGTACTTC
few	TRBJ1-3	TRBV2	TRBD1	CASSMTGLTGNTIYF	TGTGCCAGCAGTATGACAGGGTTAACTGGAAACACCATATATTTT
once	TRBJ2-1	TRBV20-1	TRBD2	CSARGRLAGGNEQFF	TGCAGTGCTAGAGGGCGGCTAGCGGGAGGCAATGAGCAGTTCTTC
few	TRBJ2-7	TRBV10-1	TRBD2	CASSATSGSYEQYF	TGCGCCAGCAGTGCGACTAGCGGGTCCTACGAGCAGTACTTC
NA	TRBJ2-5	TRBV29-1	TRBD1	CSVEMDHRGPQYF	TGCAGCGTTGAAATGGACCACAGGGGGCCCCAGTACTTC
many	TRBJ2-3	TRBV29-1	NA	CSVRIRGKTTDTQYF	TGCAGCGTTCGGATAAGGGGGAAAACCACAGATACGCAGTATTTT
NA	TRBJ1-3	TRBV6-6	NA	CASSYRQAGSGNTIYF	TGTGCCAGCAGTTACCGACAGGCGGGCTCTGGAAACACCATATATTTT
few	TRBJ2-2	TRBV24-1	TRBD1	CATSDPRQGAVRGYTGELFF	TGTGCCACCAGTGACCCGAGACAGGGGGCCGTGAGGGGATACACCGGGGAGCTGTTTTTT
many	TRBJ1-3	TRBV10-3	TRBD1	CAISPRDRGVNTIYF	TGTGCCATCAGTCCCAGGGACAGGGGTGTAAACACCATATATTTT
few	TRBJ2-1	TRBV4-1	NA	CASSRGRFNEQFF	TGCGCCAGCAGCCGCGGCAGATTTAATGAGCAGTTCTTC
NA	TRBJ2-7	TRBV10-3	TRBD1	CAISSPGTGTYEQYF	TGTGCCATCAGTAGCCCCGGGACAGGGACATACGAGCAGTACTTC